This TCR beta chain came from a study of T cells after yellow fever vaccination. The sample holds a few counts of this clonotype. The CDR3 runs to 14 residues. In germline, CDR1 is SGHRS, CDR2 YFSETQ. V was cut by 5 bases and J by 3 bases, with 11 bases left in between. TCRdb reanalysed the 5' RACE reads using MiXCR and keeps one entry per CDR3 protein. The sample lists 620,000 or so distinct CDR3 sequences; 17% were seen once. The receptor's source is a man between 18 and 29 years old who received the YFV17D yellow fever vaccine. Sequenced here: PBMCs, sampled less than 6 days after the first yellow fever vaccination. The chain is built from TRBV5-1 and TRBJ1-4, with a possible D match to TRBD1 (5 bases). The CDR3 bases are TGCGCCAGCAGGACCGGGACGTCTAATGAAAAACTGTTTTTT. It specifies CASRTGTSNEKLFF.